A selection of T cell receptor beta chains follows, all from one sample in a study of T cell responses to AZD1222 COVID-19 vaccine. Libraries were prepared by immunoSEQ multiplex PCR; TCRdb keeps only in-frame clonotypes and omits some of them. The sample shows roughly 80,000 clones, 85% to 90% of them seen only once. Source: peripheral blood, taken on day 0 of AZD1222 vaccination. The source of these receptors is an adult in good health. Both conserved end residues are part of each CDR3. The D gene is left open where the match is weak. Some rows have no size entry. The others give once, few or many, or a class for an expanded clone.

d_gene: TRBD1; j_gene: TRBJ1-1; v_gene: TRBV30; abundance: NA; CDR3aa: CAWSVRLGQDLNTEAFF; CDR3nt: TGTGCCTGGAGTGTACGGCTGGGACAGGACCTGAACACTGAAGCTTTCTTT
d_gene: NA; j_gene: TRBJ1-5; v_gene: TRBV10-3; abundance: NA; CDR3aa: CAVRDKGSNQPQHF; CDR3nt: TGTGCCGTCCGGGACAAGGGTAGCAATCAGCCCCAGCATTTT
d_gene: NA; j_gene: TRBJ2-5; v_gene: TRBV6-4; abundance: once; CDR3aa: CATPPAGEETQYF; CDR3nt: TGTGCCACCCCCCCGGCGGGCGAAGAGACCCAGTACTTC
d_gene: NA; j_gene: TRBJ1-1; v_gene: TRBV2; abundance: once; CDR3aa: CASSRVMNTEAFF; CDR3nt: TGTGCCAGCAGCAGAGTCATGAACACTGAAGCTTTCTTT
d_gene: TRBD1; j_gene: TRBJ1-2; v_gene: TRBV5-1; abundance: NA; CDR3aa: CASADRVGNYGYTF; CDR3nt: TGCGCCAGCGCTGACAGGGTTGGAAACTATGGCTACACCTTC
d_gene: NA; j_gene: TRBJ1-3; v_gene: TRBV28; abundance: NA; CDR3aa: CATGPLSGNTIYF; CDR3nt: TGTGCCACCGGTCCACTCTCTGGAAACACCATATATTTT
d_gene: NA; j_gene: TRBJ2-7; v_gene: TRBV7-2; abundance: NA; CDR3aa: CASSLGVGVILF; CDR3nt: TGTGCCAGCAGCTTAGGGGTGGGGGTTATATTGTTC
d_gene: TRBD2; j_gene: TRBJ2-3; v_gene: TRBV7-2; abundance: once; CDR3aa: CASSLGSGVQDTQYF; CDR3nt: TGTGCCAGCAGCTTAGGCAGCGGGGTCCAAGATACGCAGTATTTT
d_gene: NA; j_gene: TRBJ1-2; v_gene: TRBV5-5; abundance: NA; CDR3aa: CASSLGAGTNYGYTF; CDR3nt: TGTGCCAGCAGCTTGGGGGCGGGAACTAACTATGGCTACACCTTC
d_gene: TRBD1; j_gene: TRBJ1-2; v_gene: TRBV4-1; abundance: NA; CDR3aa: CASRDGTGEDGYTF; CDR3nt: TGCGCCAGCAGGGACGGGACAGGGGAGGATGGCTACACCTTC
d_gene: NA; j_gene: TRBJ1-1; v_gene: TRBV30; abundance: few; CDR3aa: CAWSGQVNTEAFF; CDR3nt: TGTGCCTGGAGTGGGCAGGTGAACACTGAAGCTTTCTTT
d_gene: NA; j_gene: TRBJ1-2; v_gene: TRBV5-4; abundance: NA; CDR3aa: CASSLAGQGPSNYGYTF; CDR3nt: TGTGCCAGCAGCTTGGCCGGCCAGGGGCCCTCTAACTATGGCTACACCTTC
d_gene: NA; j_gene: TRBJ2-1; v_gene: TRBV21-1; abundance: NA; CDR3aa: CASSKRTGGAHNEQFF; CDR3nt: TGTGCCAGCAGCAAGCGGACAGGGGGCGCCCACAATGAGCAGTTCTTC
d_gene: NA; j_gene: TRBJ1-1; v_gene: TRBV11-3; abundance: NA; CDR3aa: CASSLGAGSGTEAFF; CDR3nt: TGTGCCAGCAGCTTAGGTGCAGGGTCGGGCACTGAAGCTTTCTTT
d_gene: NA; j_gene: TRBJ1-6; v_gene: TRBV3-1/TRBV3-2; abundance: NA; CDR3aa: CASSQGGRNNSPLHF; CDR3nt: TGTGCCAGCAGCCAAGGAGGGAGGAATAATTCACCCCTCCACTTT
d_gene: NA; j_gene: TRBJ1-4; v_gene: TRBV3-1/TRBV3-2; abundance: NA; CDR3aa: CASSPNKNEKLFF; CDR3nt: TGTGCCAGCAGCCCAAATAAGAATGAAAAACTGTTTTTT
d_gene: NA; j_gene: TRBJ1-1; v_gene: TRBV7-9; abundance: NA; CDR3aa: CAGKYTMNTEAFF; CDR3nt: TGTGCCGGAAAATACACAATGAACACTGAAGCTTTCTTT
d_gene: TRBD1; j_gene: TRBJ1-1; v_gene: TRBV7-2; abundance: few; CDR3aa: CASSLRPDYRGGNTEAFF; CDR3nt: TGTGCCAGCAGCTTAAGGCCGGACTACAGGGGAGGAAACACTGAAGCTTTCTTT
d_gene: NA; j_gene: TRBJ1-2; v_gene: TRBV5-8; abundance: NA; CDR3aa: CASSLEMEIIYGYTF; CDR3nt: TGTGCCAGCAGCTTGGAGATGGAGATAATCTATGGCTACACCTTC
d_gene: NA; j_gene: TRBJ2-3; v_gene: TRBV6-4; abundance: NA; CDR3aa: CASSDGAATQYF; CDR3nt: TGTGCCAGCAGTGACGGAGCGGCTACGCAGTATTTT
d_gene: TRBD1; j_gene: TRBJ2-2; v_gene: TRBV4-1; abundance: NA; CDR3aa: CASSQEGQPNTGELFF; CDR3nt: TGCGCCAGCAGCCAAGAGGGACAGCCGAACACCGGGGAGCTGTTTTTT
d_gene: TRBD2; j_gene: TRBJ2-2; v_gene: TRBV11-2; abundance: NA; CDR3aa: CASTATSGGTGELFF; CDR3nt: TGTGCCAGCACCGCTACTAGCGGGGGGACCGGGGAGCTGTTTTTT
d_gene: NA; j_gene: TRBJ2-6; v_gene: TRBV10-1; abundance: NA; CDR3aa: CASSSRGQTSGANVLTF; CDR3nt: TGCGCCAGCAGTTCTCGGGGACAAACCTCTGGGGCCAACGTCCTGACTTTC
d_gene: NA; j_gene: TRBJ2-7; v_gene: TRBV3-1/TRBV3-2; abundance: NA; CDR3aa: CASSQFPAIPYEQYF; CDR3nt: TGTGCCAGCAGCCAATTCCCAGCTATCCCCTACGAGCAGTACTTC
d_gene: NA; j_gene: TRBJ1-1; v_gene: TRBV11-3; abundance: NA; CDR3aa: CASSLWENTEAFF; CDR3nt: TGTGCCAGCAGCTTATGGGAGAACACTGAAGCTTTCTTT
d_gene: TRBD2; j_gene: TRBJ2-5; v_gene: TRBV7-9; abundance: NA; CDR3aa: CASSPPAGGLKTQYF; CDR3nt: TGTGCCAGCAGCCCCCCAGCGGGGGGGTTAAAGACCCAGTACTTC
d_gene: NA; j_gene: TRBJ1-2; v_gene: TRBV3-1/TRBV3-2; abundance: NA; CDR3aa: CASSQEFKRAYGYTF; CDR3nt: TGTGCCAGCAGCCAAGAATTCAAACGCGCGTATGGCTACACCTTC
d_gene: NA; j_gene: TRBJ1-1; v_gene: TRBV3-1/TRBV3-2; abundance: NA; CDR3aa: CASSTNSRNSYPFF; CDR3nt: TGTGCCAGCAGCACGAACTCCAGGAACTCCTACCCTTTCTTT
d_gene: NA; j_gene: TRBJ1-1; v_gene: TRBV6-6; abundance: NA; CDR3aa: CASSYSDTEAFF; CDR3nt: TGTGCCAGCAGTTACTCAGACACTGAAGCTTTCTTT